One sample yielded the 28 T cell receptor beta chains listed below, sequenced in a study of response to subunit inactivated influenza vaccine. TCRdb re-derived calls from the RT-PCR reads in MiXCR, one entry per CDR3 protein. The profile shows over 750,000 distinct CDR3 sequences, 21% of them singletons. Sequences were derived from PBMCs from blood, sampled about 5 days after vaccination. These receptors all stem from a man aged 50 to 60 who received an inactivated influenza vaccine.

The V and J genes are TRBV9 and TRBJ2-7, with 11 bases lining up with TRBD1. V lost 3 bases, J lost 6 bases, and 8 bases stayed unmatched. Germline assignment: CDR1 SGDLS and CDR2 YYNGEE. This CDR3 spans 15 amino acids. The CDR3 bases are TGTGCCAGCAGCGCGACCGGGACAGGGGGTGGCGAGCAGTACTTC. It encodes CASSATGTGGGEQYF.

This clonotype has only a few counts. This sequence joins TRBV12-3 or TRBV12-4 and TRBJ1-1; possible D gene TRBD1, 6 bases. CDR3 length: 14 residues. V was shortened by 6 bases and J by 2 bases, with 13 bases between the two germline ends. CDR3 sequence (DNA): TGTGCCAGCAGGCTACAGGGCCCTAACACTGAAGCTTTCTTT. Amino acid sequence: CASRLQGPNTEAFF.

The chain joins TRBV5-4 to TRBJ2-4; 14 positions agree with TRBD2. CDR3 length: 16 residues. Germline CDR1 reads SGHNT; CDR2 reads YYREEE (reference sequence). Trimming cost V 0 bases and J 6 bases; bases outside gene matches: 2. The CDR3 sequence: CASSLDGLAGGNIQYF. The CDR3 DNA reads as TGTGCCAGCAGCTTGGATGGACTAGCGGGGGGAAACATTCAGTACTTC.

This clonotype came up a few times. CDR3 sequence: CASSLASGVNTEAFF. The CDR3 DNA follows: TGTGCCAGCAGCTTAGCGAGTGGGGTAAACACTGAAGCTTTCTTT. The rearrangement joins TRBV7-2 to TRBJ1-1; D uncertain. CDR1 and CDR2 from the germline V gene are SGHTA and FQGNSA. Between the trimmed V and J ends, which lost 0 bases and 2 bases, there was a span of 10 bases. The CDR3 is 15 amino acids.

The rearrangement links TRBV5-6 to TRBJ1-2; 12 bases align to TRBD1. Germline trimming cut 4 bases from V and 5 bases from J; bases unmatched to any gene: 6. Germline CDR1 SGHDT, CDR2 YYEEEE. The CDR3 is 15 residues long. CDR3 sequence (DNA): TGTGCCAGCAGCCCGGGACAGGGGGCGTTTTATGGCTACACCTTC. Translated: CASSPGQGAFYGYTF.

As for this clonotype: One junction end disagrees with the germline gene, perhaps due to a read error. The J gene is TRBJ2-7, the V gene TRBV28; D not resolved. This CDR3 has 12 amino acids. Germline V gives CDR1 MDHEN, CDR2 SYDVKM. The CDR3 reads CASSLSGPSRYF. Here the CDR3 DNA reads TGTGCCAGCAGTTTATCCGGACCTTCCAGATATTTC.

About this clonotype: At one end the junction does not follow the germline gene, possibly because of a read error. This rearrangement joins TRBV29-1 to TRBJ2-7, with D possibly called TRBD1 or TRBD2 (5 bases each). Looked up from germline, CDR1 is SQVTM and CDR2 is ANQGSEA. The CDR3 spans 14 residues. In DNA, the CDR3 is TGCAGCGTTGTTAGGGGCCCCACCTCGAGGGAGCAGGACTTC. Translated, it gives CSVVRGPTSREQDF.

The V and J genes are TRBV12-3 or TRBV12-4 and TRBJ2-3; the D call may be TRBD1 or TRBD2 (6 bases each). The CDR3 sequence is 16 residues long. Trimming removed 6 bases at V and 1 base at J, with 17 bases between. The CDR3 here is CASSPTRGRGTDTQYF. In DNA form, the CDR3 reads TGTGCCAGCAGCCCCACCCGGGGGCGCGGCACAGATACGCAGTATTTT.

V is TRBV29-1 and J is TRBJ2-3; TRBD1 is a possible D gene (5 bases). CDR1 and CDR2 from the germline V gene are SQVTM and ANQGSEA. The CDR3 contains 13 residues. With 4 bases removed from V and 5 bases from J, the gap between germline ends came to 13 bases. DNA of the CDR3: TGCAGCGTTGGTGGCAGGGCTAGAGATACGCAGTATTTT. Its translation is CSVGGRARDTQYF.

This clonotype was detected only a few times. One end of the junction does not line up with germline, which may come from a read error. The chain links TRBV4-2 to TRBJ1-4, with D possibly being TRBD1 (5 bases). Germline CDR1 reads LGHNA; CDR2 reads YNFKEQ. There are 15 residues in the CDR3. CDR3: CASTQRGATNEKLFF. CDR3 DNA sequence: TGTGCCAGCACCCAAAGAGGGGCAACTAATGAAAAACTGTTTTTT.

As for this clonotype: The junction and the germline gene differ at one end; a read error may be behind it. The CDR3 bases are TGTGCCAGCAGTAAAGCACAGGGGTTCGGAACGCAGTATTTT. Protein sequence: CASSKAQGFGTQYF. The V gene is TRBV6-1, the J gene TRBJ2-3; TRBD1 matches at 7 bases. Per the germline V gene, CDR1 is MNHNS and CDR2 is SASEGT. The CDR3 has 14 amino acids.

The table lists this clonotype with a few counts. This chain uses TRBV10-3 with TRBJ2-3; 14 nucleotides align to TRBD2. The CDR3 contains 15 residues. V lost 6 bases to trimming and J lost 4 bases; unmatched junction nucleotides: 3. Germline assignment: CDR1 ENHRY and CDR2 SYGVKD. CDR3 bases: TGTGCCATCAGGGGACTAGCGGGAGTCTCAGATACGCAGTATTTT. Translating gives CAIRGLAGVSDTQYF.

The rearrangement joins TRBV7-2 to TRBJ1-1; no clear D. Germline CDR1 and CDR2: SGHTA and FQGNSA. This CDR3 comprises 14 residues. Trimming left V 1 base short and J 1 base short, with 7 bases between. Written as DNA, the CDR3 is TGTGCCAGCAGCTTAGACAGATCGAACACTGAAGCTTTCTTT. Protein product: CASSLDRSNTEAFF.

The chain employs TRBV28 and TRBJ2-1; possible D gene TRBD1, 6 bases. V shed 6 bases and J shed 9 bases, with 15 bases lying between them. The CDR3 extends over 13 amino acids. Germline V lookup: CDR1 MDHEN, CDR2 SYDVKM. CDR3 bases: TGTGCCAGCAGCCTATCCGGGACAAGTGAGCAGTTCTTC. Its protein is CASSLSGTSEQFF.

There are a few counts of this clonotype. As DNA, the CDR3 is TGTGCCAGCAGTACTCCGGCTAGGCGAGGGGAGCAGTACTTC. As protein: CASSTPARRGEQYF. The chain is built from TRBV6-2 or TRBV6-3 and TRBJ2-7; TRBD2 is a possible D gene (5 bases). This CDR3 has 14 residues. V lost 5 bases and J 7 bases, leaving 18 bases between the germline ends. CDR1 MNHEY and CDR2 SVGEGT come from the germline V gene.

For the CDR3, the DNA is TGTGCCAGCAGCTCGGGGGTCCTCAATTCACCCCTCCACTTT. It is translated as CASSSGVLNSPLHF. This sequence joins TRBV11-2 and TRBJ1-6; TRBD1 might be the D (5 bases). The CDR3 length is 14 residues. Germline-derived CDR1 and CDR2 are SGHAT and FQNNGV. V was trimmed by 4 bases and J by 7 bases, leaving 11 bases between them.

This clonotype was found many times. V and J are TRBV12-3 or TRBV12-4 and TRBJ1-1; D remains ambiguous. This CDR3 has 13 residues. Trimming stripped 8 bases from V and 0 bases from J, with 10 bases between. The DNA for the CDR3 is TGTGCCAGCGGTAAAACAGTGAACACTGAAGCTTTCTTT. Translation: CASGKTVNTEAFF.

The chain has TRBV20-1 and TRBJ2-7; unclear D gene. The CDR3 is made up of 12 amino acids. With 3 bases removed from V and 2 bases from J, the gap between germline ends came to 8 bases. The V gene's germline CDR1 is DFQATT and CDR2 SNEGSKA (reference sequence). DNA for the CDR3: TGCAGTGCTAGTCAGGCCCCCTACGAGCAGTACTTC. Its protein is CSASQAPYEQYF.

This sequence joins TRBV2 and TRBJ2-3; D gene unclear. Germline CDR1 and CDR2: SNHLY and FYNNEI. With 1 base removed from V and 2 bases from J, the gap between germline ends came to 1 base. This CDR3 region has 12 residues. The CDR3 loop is CASSEVTDTQYF. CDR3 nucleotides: TGTGCCAGCAGTGAAGTCACAGATACGCAGTATTTT.

CDR3 amino acids: CASSPPGTDDEQYF. CDR3 DNA sequence: TGTGCCAGCAGCCCCCCCGGGACAGATGACGAGCAGTACTTC. The chain couples TRBV9 to TRBJ2-7; TRBD1 matches at 7 bases. This CDR3 is built from 14 residues. CDR1 is SGDLS and CDR2 is YYNGEE in the germline V gene. The J segment lost 5 bases and the V segment lost 4 bases, leaving 9 bases of the junction unmatched.

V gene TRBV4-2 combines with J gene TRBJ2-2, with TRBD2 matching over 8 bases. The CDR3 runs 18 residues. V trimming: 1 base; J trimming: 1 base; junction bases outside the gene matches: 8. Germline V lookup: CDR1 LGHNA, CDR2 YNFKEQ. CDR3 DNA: TGTGCCAGCAGCCAAGTGCTCCCCAGCGGGGGGAACACCGGGGAGCTGTTTTTT. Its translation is CASSQVLPSGGNTGELFF.

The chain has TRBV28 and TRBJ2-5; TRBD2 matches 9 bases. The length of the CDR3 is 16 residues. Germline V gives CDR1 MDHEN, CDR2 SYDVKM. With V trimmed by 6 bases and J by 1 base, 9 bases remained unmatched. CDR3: CASRALSGSSQETQYF. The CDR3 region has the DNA TGTGCCAGCAGGGCCCTTAGCGGGAGCAGCCAAGAGACCCAGTACTTC.

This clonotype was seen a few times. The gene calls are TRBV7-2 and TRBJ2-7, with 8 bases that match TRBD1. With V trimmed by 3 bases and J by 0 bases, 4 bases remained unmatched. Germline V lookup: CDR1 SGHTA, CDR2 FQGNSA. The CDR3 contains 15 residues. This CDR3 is CASSFTGGPSYEQYF. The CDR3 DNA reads TGTGCCAGCAGCTTTACAGGGGGTCCCTCCTACGAGCAGTACTTC.

The CDR3 DNA is TGTGCCAGCCAGGACTCATCCTCCTACGAGCAGTACTTC. Amino acids: CASQDSSSYEQYF. The V gene is TRBV28, the J gene TRBJ2-7; maybe TRBD2 (5 bases). Between the trimmed V and J ends, which lost 8 bases and 0 bases, there was a span of 11 bases. The CDR3 consists of 13 residues. Germline CDR1 reads MDHEN; CDR2 reads SYDVKM.

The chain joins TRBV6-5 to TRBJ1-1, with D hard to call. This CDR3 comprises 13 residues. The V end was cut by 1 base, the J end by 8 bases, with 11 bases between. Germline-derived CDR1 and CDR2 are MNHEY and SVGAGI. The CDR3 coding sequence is TGTGCCAGCAGTTACTACCTTGAGAGGGAAGCTTTCTTT. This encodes CASSYYLEREAFF.

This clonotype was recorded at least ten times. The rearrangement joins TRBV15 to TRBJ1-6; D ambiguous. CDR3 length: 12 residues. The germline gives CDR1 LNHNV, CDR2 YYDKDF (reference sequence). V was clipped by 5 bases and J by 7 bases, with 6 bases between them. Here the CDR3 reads CATSPENSPLHF. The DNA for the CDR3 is TGTGCCACCAGCCCAGAGAATTCACCCCTCCACTTT.

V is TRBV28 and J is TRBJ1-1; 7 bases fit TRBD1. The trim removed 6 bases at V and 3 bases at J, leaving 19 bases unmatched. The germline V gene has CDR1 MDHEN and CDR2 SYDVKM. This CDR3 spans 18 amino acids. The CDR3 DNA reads TGTGCCAGCAGCTCCGGACAGGTGGGCTTTAGGAGCTACACTGAAGCTTTCTTT. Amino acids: CASSSGQVGFRSYTEAFF. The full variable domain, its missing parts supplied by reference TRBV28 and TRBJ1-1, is DVKVTQSSRYLVKRTGEKVFLECVQDMDHENMFWYRQDPGLGLRLIYFSYDVKMKEKGDIPEGYSVSREKKERFSLILESASTNQTSMYLCASSSGQVGFRSYTEAFFGQGTRLTVV.

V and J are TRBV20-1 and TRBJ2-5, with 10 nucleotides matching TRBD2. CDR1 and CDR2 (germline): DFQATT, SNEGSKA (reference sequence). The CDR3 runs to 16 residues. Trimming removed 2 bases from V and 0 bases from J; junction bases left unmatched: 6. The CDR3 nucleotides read TGCAGTGCTAGACGGACTAGCGGAAAATACCAAGAGACCCAGTACTTC. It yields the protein CSARRTSGKYQETQYF.